The TCR beta chain under discussion was sequenced for a study of blood T cells in healthy people across ages. Next came a second PCR, run for about 7 to 12 cycles, which used a sample-barcoded 5' primer along with a J-beta primer mix. The template-switch adaptor, which had 12 random nucleotides, put a tag on each cDNA molecule. A single record per CDR3 protein comes from TCRdb applying MiXCR to the 5' RACE reads. Of over 450,000 distinct CDR3 sequences in the sample, less than 25% were seen once. Trimming took off 6 bases at V and 3 bases at J, with 5 bases between the two ends. The CDR3 extends over 10 amino acids. CDR1 is DFQATT and CDR2 is SNEGSKA in the germline V gene (reference sequence). This clonotype turned up a few times. This same sample was also part of a study on T cells of mothers and their children. As that report states: The sample comes from fewer than 10 healthy Caucasian donors: mothers and children. Among related mother-child pairs, overlap was slightly higher than in unrelated pairs, though not significantly.

The specimen sequenced was blood. V usage is TRBV20-1 and J usage is TRBJ2-5; D gene ambiguous. This receptor was taken from a boy aged 5-17 years in good health. Written as DNA, the CDR3 is TGCAGTGCGATTGAAGAGACCCAGTACTTC. This gives the protein CSAIEETQYF.